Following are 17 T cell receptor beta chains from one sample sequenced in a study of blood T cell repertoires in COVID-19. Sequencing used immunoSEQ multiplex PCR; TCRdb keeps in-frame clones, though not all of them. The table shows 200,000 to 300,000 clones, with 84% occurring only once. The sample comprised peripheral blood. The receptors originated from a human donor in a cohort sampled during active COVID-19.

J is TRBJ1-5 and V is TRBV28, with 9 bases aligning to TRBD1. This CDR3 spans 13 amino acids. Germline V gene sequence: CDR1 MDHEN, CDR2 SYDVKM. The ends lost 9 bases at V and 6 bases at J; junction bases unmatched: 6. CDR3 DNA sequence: TGTGCCAGTATTACAGGGGGCGGTCAGCCCCAGCATTTT. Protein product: CASITGGGQPQHF.

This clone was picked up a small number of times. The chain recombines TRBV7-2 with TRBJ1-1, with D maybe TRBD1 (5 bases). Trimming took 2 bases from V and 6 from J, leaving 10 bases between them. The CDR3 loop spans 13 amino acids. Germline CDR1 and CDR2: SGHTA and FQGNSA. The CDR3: CASSLTRVAEAFF. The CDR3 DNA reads TGTGCCAGCAGCTTAACCAGGGTCGCTGAAGCTTTCTTT.

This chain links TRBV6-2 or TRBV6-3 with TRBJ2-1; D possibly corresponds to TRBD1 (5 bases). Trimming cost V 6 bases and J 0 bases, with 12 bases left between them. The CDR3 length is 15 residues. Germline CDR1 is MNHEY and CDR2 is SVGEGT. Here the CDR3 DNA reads TGTGCCAGCAGCCCACAGGTGTTCTCCTACAATGAGCAGTTCTTC. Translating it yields CASSPQVFSYNEQFF.

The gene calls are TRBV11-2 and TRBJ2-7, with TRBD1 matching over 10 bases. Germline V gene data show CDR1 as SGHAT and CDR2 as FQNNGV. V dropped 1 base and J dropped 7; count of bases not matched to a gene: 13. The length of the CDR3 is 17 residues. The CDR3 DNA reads TGTGCCAGCAGCTTAGGTGACAGGGGGCATCCCGCTAAGGAGCAGTACTTC. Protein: CASSLGDRGHPAKEQYF.

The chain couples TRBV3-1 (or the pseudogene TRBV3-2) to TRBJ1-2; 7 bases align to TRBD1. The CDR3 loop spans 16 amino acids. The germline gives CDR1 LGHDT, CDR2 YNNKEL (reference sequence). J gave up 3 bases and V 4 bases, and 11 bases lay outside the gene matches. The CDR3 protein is CASSLKGQERDYGYTF. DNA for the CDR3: TGTGCCAGCAGCCTTAAAGGACAGGAGAGAGACTATGGCTACACCTTC.

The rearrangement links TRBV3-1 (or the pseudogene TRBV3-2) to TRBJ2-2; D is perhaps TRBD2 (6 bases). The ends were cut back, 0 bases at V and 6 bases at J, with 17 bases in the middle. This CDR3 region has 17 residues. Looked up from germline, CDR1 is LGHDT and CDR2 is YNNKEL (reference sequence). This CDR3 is CASSQEGGGTRPGELFF. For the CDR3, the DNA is TGTGCCAGCAGCCAAGAGGGTGGTGGGACTCGACCCGGGGAGCTGTTTTTT.

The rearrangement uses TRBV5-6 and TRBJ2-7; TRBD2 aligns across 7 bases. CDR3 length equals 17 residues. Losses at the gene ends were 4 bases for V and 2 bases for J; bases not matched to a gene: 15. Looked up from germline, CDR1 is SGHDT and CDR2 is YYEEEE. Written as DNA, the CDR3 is TGTGCCAGCAGCCCCCTAGCGGATACCTCTTATACCTACGAGCAGTACTTC. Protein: CASSPLADTSYTYEQYF.

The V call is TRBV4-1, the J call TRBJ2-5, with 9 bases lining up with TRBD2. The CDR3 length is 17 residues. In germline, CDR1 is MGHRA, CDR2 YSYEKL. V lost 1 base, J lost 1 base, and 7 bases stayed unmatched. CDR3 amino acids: CASSQVPAGGPQETQYF. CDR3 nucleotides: TGCGCCAGCAGCCAAGTTCCAGCGGGGGGACCCCAAGAGACCCAGTACTTC.

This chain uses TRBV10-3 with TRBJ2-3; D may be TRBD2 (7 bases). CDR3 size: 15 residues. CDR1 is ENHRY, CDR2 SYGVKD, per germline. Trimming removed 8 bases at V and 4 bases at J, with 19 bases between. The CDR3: CAIGGGGQDPDTQYF. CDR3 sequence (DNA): TGTGCCATCGGAGGCGGGGGCCAAGATCCAGATACGCAGTATTTT.

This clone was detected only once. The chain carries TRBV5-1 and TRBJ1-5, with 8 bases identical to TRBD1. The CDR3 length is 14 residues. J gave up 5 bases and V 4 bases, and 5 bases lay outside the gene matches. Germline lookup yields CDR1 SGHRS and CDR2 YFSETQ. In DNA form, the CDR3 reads TGCGCCAGCAGCACCTCCAGGGGGCATCAGCCCCAGCATTTT. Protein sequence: CASSTSRGHQPQHF. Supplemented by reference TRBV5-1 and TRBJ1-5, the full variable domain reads KAGVTQTPRYLIKTRGQQVTLSCSPISGHRSVSWYQQTPGQGLQFLFEYFSETQRNKGNFPGRFSGRQFSNSRSEMNVSTLELGDSALYLCASSTSRGHQPQHFGDGTRLSIL.

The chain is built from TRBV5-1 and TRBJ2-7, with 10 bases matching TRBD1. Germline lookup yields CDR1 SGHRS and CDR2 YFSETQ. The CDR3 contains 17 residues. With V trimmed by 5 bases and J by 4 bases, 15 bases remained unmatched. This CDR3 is CASSHSPGTGDRYEQYF. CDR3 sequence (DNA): TGCGCCAGCAGTCACTCACCCGGGACAGGGGACAGGTACGAGCAGTACTTC. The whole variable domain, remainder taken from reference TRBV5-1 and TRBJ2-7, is KAGVTQTPRYLIKTRGQQVTLSCSPISGHRSVSWYQQTPGQGLQFLFEYFSETQRNKGNFPGRFSGRQFSNSRSEMNVSTLELGDSALYLCASSHSPGTGDRYEQYFGPGTRLTVT.

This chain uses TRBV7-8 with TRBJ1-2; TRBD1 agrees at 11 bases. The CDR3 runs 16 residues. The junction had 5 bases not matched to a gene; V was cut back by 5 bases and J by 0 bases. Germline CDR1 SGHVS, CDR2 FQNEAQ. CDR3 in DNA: TGTGCCAGCAGCCCCCGGACAGGGGGCACTAACTATGGCTACACCTTC. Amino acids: CASSPRTGGTNYGYTF.

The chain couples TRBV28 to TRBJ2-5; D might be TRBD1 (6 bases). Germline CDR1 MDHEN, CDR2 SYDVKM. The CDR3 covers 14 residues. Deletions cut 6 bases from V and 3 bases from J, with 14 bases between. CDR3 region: CASRLTGTKETQYF. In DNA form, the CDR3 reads TGTGCCAGCAGGCTTACAGGGACCAAAGAGACCCAGTACTTC.

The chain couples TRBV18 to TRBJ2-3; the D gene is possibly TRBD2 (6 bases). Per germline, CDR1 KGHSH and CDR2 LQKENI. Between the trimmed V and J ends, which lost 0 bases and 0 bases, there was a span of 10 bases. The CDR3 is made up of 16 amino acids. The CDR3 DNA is TGTGCCAGCTCACCACCTAGCGGTCCTAGCACAGATACGCAGTATTTT. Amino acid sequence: CASSPPSGPSTDTQYF.

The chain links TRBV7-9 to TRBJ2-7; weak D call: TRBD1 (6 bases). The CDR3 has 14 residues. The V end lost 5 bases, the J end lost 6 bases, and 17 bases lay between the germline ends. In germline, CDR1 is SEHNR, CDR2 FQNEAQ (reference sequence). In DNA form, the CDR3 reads TGTGCCAGCAGCCCCTTGACAGGTAGGGGCGAGCAGTACTTC. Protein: CASSPLTGRGEQYF.

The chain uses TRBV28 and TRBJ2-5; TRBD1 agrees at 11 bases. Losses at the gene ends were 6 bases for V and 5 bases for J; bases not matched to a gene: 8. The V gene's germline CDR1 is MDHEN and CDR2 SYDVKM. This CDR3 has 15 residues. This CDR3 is CASSFFGTGGETQYF. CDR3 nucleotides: TGTGCCAGCAGCTTCTTTGGGACAGGGGGGGAGACCCAGTACTTC.

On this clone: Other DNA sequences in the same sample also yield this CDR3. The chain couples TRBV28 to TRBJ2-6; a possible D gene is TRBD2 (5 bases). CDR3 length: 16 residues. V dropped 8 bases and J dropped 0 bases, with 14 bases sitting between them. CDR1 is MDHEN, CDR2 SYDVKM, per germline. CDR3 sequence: CASGRTAASGANVLTF. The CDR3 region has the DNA TGTGCCAGCGGAAGGACTGCCGCCTCTGGGGCCAACGTCCTGACTTTC.